Following are 20 T cell receptor beta chains from one sample sequenced in a study of regulatory T cells in long-lasting Graves disease. HTBI primers from iRepertoire and Arm-PCR of CDR3 regions yielded the TCR beta libraries. TCRdb independently ran MiXCR on the multiplex PCR reads; one entry per CDR3 protein. The sample has more than 300,000 distinct CDR3 sequences; roughly 25% are singletons. Time point here: persistent/refractory GD, antithyroid drugs over 5 years with positive TRAb. After RNA was extracted from PBMCs, the TCR library was made from it. The sample here was peripheral blood mononuclear cells (PBMCs), taken when the disease was refractory, from a patient treated with antithyroid drugs. These receptors came from a woman in her forties with Graves disease.

Worth noting for this clonotype: One base away lies a much larger clone, so this may be a sequencing read error. The final CDR3 position lacks the conserved phenylalanine or tryptophan, pointing to a likely read error. The chain uses TRBV6-1 and TRBJ1-1; D call uncertain. Trimming shortened V by 7 bases and J by 4 bases, and 13 bases separated the two germline ends. Germline CDR1 is MNHNS and CDR2 is SASEGT. The CDR3 is 13 residues long. CDR3 bases: TGTGCCAGCACGGAGGCGGTCCCCACTGAAGCTTTCTCT. This gives the protein CASTEAVPTEAFS.

This clonotype was picked up many times. V and J are TRBV28 and TRBJ1-5; TRBD1 matches 8 bases. Looked up from germline, CDR1 is MDHEN and CDR2 is SYDVKM. V lost 2 bases to trimming and J lost 2 bases; unmatched junction nucleotides: 2. The CDR3 has 15 amino acids. The CDR3 DNA sequence: TGTGCCAGCAGTTTAGCACAGGGGGGCAATCAGCCCCAGCATTTT. It encodes CASSLAQGGNQPQHF.

The V gene is TRBV25-1, the J gene TRBJ1-5; TRBD1 aligns across 7 bases. Unmatched junction bases numbered 6, after V lost 4 bases and J lost 6 bases. The CDR3 runs to 14 residues. CDR1 is MGHDK, CDR2 SYGVNS, per germline. The CDR3 protein is CASSGGQDTQPQHF. For the CDR3, the DNA is TGTGCCAGCAGTGGAGGACAGGATACTCAGCCCCAGCATTTT.

The V and J genes are TRBV6-1 and TRBJ2-7; 7 positions match TRBD2. This CDR3 is 14 amino acids long. Germline loops: CDR1 MNHNS, CDR2 SASEGT. Unmatched junction bases numbered 11, after V lost 11 bases and J lost 1 base. CDR3 nucleotide sequence: TGTGCCTGCGGCTCTCTAGCGGAATCCTACGAGCAGTACTTC. Its protein is CACGSLAESYEQYF.

This chain links TRBV7-2 with TRBJ2-7; 7 positions agree with TRBD2. There are 18 residues in the CDR3. The junction had 19 bases not matched to a gene; V was cut back by 5 bases and J by 3 bases. Germline assignment: CDR1 SGHTA and CDR2 FQGNSA. The CDR3 sequence: CASSPGRPGSGQHYEQYF. Here the CDR3 DNA reads TGTGCCAGCAGCCCAGGACGTCCCGGTAGCGGGCAACACTACGAGCAGTACTTC.

V gene TRBV2 combines with J gene TRBJ2-7, with 8 bases identical to TRBD2. Losses at the gene ends were 5 bases for V and 3 bases for J; bases not matched to a gene: 15. This CDR3 comprises 17 residues. CDR1 and CDR2 (germline): SNHLY, FYNNEI. The CDR3 DNA follows: TGTGCCAGCAGTCCACCCGGACGGACTAGCAGAGACTACGAGCAGTACTTC. It is translated as CASSPPGRTSRDYEQYF.

This clonotype was counted many times. This chain links TRBV28 with TRBJ2-7; D might be TRBD1 or TRBD2, each matching 5 bases. The germline CDR1 and CDR2 sequences are MDHEN and SYDVKM. This CDR3 has 14 residues. The V gene lost 2 bases and the J gene lost 2 bases, with 10 bases spanning the gap. CDR3 region: CASSLIGGAYEQYF. CDR3 in DNA: TGTGCCAGCAGTTTAATTGGGGGAGCCTACGAGCAGTACTTC.

This clonotype was detected many times. The chain carries TRBV6-5 and TRBJ1-1; tentative D call: TRBD1 (5 bases). With 2 bases removed from V and 3 bases from J, the gap between germline ends came to 7 bases. This CDR3 region has 13 residues. Germline CDR1 is MNHEY and CDR2 is SVGAGI. CDR3 DNA: TGTGCCAGCAGTTACGCGACAGACACTGAAGCTTTCTTT. This codes for CASSYATDTEAFF.

Ten or more counts support this clonotype. The chain has TRBV12-3 or TRBV12-4 and TRBJ1-1, with 7 bases aligning to TRBD1. The CDR3 spans 16 residues. The junction had 6 bases not matched to a gene; V was cut back by 2 bases and J by 0 bases. In DNA form, the CDR3 reads TGTGCCAGCAGTTTAACTACTACAGGGGTGAACACTGAAGCTTTCTTT. It codes for CASSLTTTGVNTEAFF.

The CDR3 loop reads CASSPNRGETQYF. Here the CDR3 DNA reads TGTGCCAGCAGCCCCAATCGGGGGGAGACCCAGTACTTC. V and J are TRBV7-3 and TRBJ2-5, with D possibly being TRBD2 (6 bases). The germline V gene has CDR1 SGHTA and CDR2 FQGTGA. This CDR3 has 13 residues. With 5 bases removed from V and 5 bases from J, the gap between germline ends came to 12 bases.

The chain has TRBV3-1 and TRBJ2-7; perhaps D is TRBD1 or TRBD2 (5 bases each). CDR1 is LGHDT, CDR2 YNNKEL, per germline (reference sequence). Trimming removed 4 bases from V and 3 bases from J, with 16 bases in between. The length of the CDR3 is 15 residues. This CDR3 reads CASSPGRQAVYEQYF. CDR3 in DNA: TGTGCCAGCAGCCCGGGGCGGCAGGCGGTCTACGAGCAGTACTTC.

This clonotype has more than one count but fewer than ten. The rearrangement uses TRBV12-3 or TRBV12-4 and TRBJ2-4; D uncertain. V gave up 4 bases and J gave up 1 base, with 8 bases separating them. CDR3 size: 14 residues. The CDR3 DNA reads as TGTGCCAGCAGTTCTTCCGGGGCCAAAAACATTCAGTACTTC. It yields the protein CASSSSGAKNIQYF.

The CDR3 spells CASRPSGTTYEQYF. The CDR3 nucleotides read TGTGCCAGCAGACCTAGCGGGACGACCTACGAGCAGTACTTC. The chain carries TRBV6-1 and TRBJ2-7; TRBD2 agrees at 9 bases. V shed 6 bases and J 2 bases; nucleotides not matched to a gene: 5. The CDR3 length is 14 residues. Germline V CDR1 and CDR2: MNHNS, SASEGT.

The V and J genes are TRBV15 and TRBJ1-5; 9 nucleotides agree with TRBD1. V trimming: 3 bases; J trimming: 1 base; junction bases outside the gene matches: 4. This CDR3 is built from 16 residues. Germline-derived CDR1 and CDR2 are LNHNV and YYDKDF (reference sequence). As DNA, the CDR3 is TGTGCCACCAGCAGGAAAGGACAGGGGAGCAATCAGCCCCAGCATTTT. It codes for CATSRKGQGSNQPQHF. The full variable domain, completed using reference TRBV15 and TRBJ1-5, is DAMVIQNPRYQVTQFGKPVTLSCSQTLNHNVMYWYQQKSSQAPKLLFHYYDKDFNNEADTPDNFQSRRPNTSFCFLDIRSPGLGDTAMYLCATSRKGQGSNQPQHFGDGTRLSIL.

This clonotype was detected a few times. The gene calls are TRBV4-1 and TRBJ2-2; 8 nucleotides line up with TRBD2. Germline CDR1 is MGHRA and CDR2 is YSYEKL. J gave up 0 bases and V 4 bases, and 4 bases lay outside the gene matches. This CDR3 has 16 residues. The CDR3 DNA reads as TGCGCCAGCAGCCGACCGGGACTAGCGAACACCGGGGAGCTGTTTTTT. Protein product: CASSRPGLANTGELFF.

In its sample, this clonotype was seen many times. The V call is TRBV28, the J call TRBJ1-1; maybe TRBD1 (5 bases). CDR1 is MDHEN and CDR2 is SYDVKM in the germline V gene. Trimming pared 2 bases from V and 0 bases from J, leaving 13 bases between. The CDR3 sequence is 16 residues long. In nucleotides, the CDR3 is TGTGCCAGCAGTTTACCTGAGGGACTATTGAACACTGAAGCTTTCTTT. Its protein is CASSLPEGLLNTEAFF.

This clonotype was recorded a few times. The chain couples TRBV14 to TRBJ2-7, with 7 positions matching TRBD2. The CDR3 extends over 15 amino acids. J gave up 5 bases and V 1 base, and 8 bases lay outside the gene matches. Germline assignment: CDR1 SGHDN and CDR2 FVKESK. The CDR3 DNA sequence: TGTGCCAGCAGCCAAGTGGCGGGAGCCGTCCACGAGCAGTACTTC. It encodes CASSQVAGAVHEQYF.

This chain links TRBV5-5 with TRBJ1-2; possibly TRBD1 for D (6 bases). Looked up from germline, CDR1 is SGHKS and CDR2 is YYEKEE (reference sequence). V lost 4 bases and J 7 bases, leaving 14 bases between the germline ends. The CDR3 is made up of 13 amino acids. CDR3 amino acids: CASSQYKQGGYTF. The CDR3 DNA reads TGTGCCAGCAGCCAATATAAACAGGGTGGCTACACCTTC. The full variable domain, its missing parts supplied by reference TRBV5-5 and TRBJ1-2, is DAGVTQSPTHLIKTRGQQVTLRCSPISGHKSVSWYQQVLGQGPQFIFQYYEKEERGRGNFPDRFSARQFPNYSSELNVNALLLGDSALYLCASSQYKQGGYTFGSGTRLTVV.

This clonotype was seen many times. The rearrangement links TRBV19 to TRBJ1-1; 7 nucleotides match TRBD1. The CDR3 has 15 residues. The V gene end was trimmed by 5 bases and the J gene end by 1 base; junction bases not matched to a gene: 7. Germline lookup yields CDR1 LNHDA and CDR2 SQIVND (reference sequence). The CDR3 here is CASSARDRPNTEAFF. The CDR3, as DNA: TGTGCCAGTAGTGCCCGGGACAGACCGAACACTGAAGCTTTCTTT.

In regard to this clonotype: A much larger clone lies a single base off, so this may be a read error. The V call is TRBV12-3 or TRBV12-4, the J call TRBJ1-6; D is perhaps TRBD1 (6 bases). There are 14 residues in the CDR3. CDR3 in amino acids: CAGSSQGKNSPLHF. In nucleotides, the CDR3 is TGTGCCGGCAGTTCCCAGGGGAAAAATTCACCCCTCCACTTT.